These 8 T cell receptor beta chains came from one sample sequenced in a study of T cell repertoires in aging, cancer and after chemotherapy. Peripheral blood genomic DNA, not sorted cells or RNA, was the template. Rearranged V-D-J TRB sequences were amplified with a mixed TRB-A/B primer pool. TCRdb used MiXCR to reprocess the multiplex PCR reads, holding one entry per CDR3 protein. This sample has under 12,000 distinct CDR3 sequences, with under 30% found just once. Input material: blood. These receptors were obtained from a human donor in good health.

The V and J genes are TRBV20-1 and TRBJ2-7; D assignment may be TRBD1 or TRBD2 (5 bases each). CDR3 length: 15 residues. The V and J ends lost 0 bases and 7 bases respectively, with 19 bases between them. Per the germline V gene, CDR1 is DFQATT and CDR2 is SNEGSKA (reference sequence). CDR3 amino acids: CSAREVRDPSLEQYF. DNA for the CDR3: TGCAGTGCTAGAGAGGTGAGGGACCCTTCGTTAGAGCAGTACTTC.

The chain couples TRBV18 to TRBJ1-2; 7 bases match TRBD1. Germline CDR1 and CDR2: KGHSH and LQKENI. CDR3 length: 17 residues. The ends lost 3 bases at V and 6 bases at J; junction bases unmatched: 16. CDR3 sequence: CASSPIGTAKAGDGYTF. DNA of the CDR3: TGTGCCAGCTCACCGATCGGGACAGCCAAAGCCGGTGATGGCTACACCTTC.

This clonotype was observed once. J is TRBJ2-5 and V is TRBV5-5, with D tentatively TRBD2 (6 bases). Germline CDR1 and CDR2: SGHKS and YYEKEE (reference sequence). Trimming left V 0 bases short and J 2 bases short, with 8 bases between. The length of the CDR3 is 14 residues. This chain's CDR3 is CASSLGGDQETQYF. CDR3 DNA: TGTGCCAGCAGCTTGGGCGGGGATCAAGAGACCCAGTACTTC. The variable domain in full, with the rest retrieved from reference TRBV5-5 and TRBJ2-5, is DAGVTQSPTHLIKTRGQQVTLRCSPISGHKSVSWYQQVLGQGPQFIFQYYEKEERGRGNFPDRFSARQFPNYSSELNVNALLLGDSALYLCASSLGGDQETQYFGPGTRLLVL.

By sample share, this clonotype is medium-sized (0.01 to 0.1%). The rearrangement links TRBV7-2 to TRBJ2-4, with 11 nucleotides matching TRBD2. V lost 2 bases, J lost 9 bases, and 3 bases stayed unmatched. The germline V gene has CDR1 SGHTA and CDR2 FQGNSA. This CDR3 comprises 14 residues. DNA of the CDR3: TGTGCCAGCAGCTTAACGGGGACTAGCGGCATTCAGTACTTC. It translates to CASSLTGTSGIQYF.

This clonotype was counted only a few times. V gene TRBV5-4 combines with J gene TRBJ2-5; maybe TRBD2 (6 bases). The CDR3 sequence is 16 residues long. The germline V gene has CDR1 SGHNT and CDR2 YYREEE (reference sequence). Trimming pared 6 bases from V and 3 bases from J, leaving 21 bases between. CDR3 nucleotides: TGTGCCAGCACCCAAAAACGCGGGACGGGAGAAGAGACCCAGTACTTC. It encodes CASTQKRGTGEETQYF.

J is TRBJ1-4 and V is TRBV13; D possibly corresponds to TRBD1 (6 bases). The CDR3 spans 13 residues. Germline values: CDR1 PRHDT, CDR2 FYEKMQ (reference sequence). Deletions cut 4 bases from V and 5 bases from J, with 8 bases between. The CDR3 is CASSSQGNEKLFF. The CDR3 DNA follows: TGTGCCAGCAGCTCTCAGGGGAATGAAAAACTGTTTTTT.

V and J are TRBV19 and TRBJ2-1, with TRBD1 matching 10 bases. There are 14 residues in the CDR3. Looked up from germline, CDR1 is LNHDA and CDR2 is SQIVND (reference sequence). V trimming: 9 bases; J trimming: 9 bases; junction bases outside the gene matches: 11. CDR3 sequence reads: CASRLDRGATEQFF. Here the CDR3 DNA reads TGTGCCAGCCGATTGGACAGGGGGGCTACTGAGCAGTTCTTC.

For this clonotype: No conserved phenylalanine or tryptophan ends this CDR3, so it is likely a read error. The chain has TRBV7-9 and TRBJ2-7; D is possibly TRBD1 or TRBD2 (6 bases each). V dropped 5 bases and J dropped 2 bases, with 19 bases sitting between them. CDR3 length: 16 amino acids. Per germline, CDR1 SEHNR and CDR2 FQNEAQ (reference sequence). CDR3 sequence (DNA): TGTGCCAGCAGCCCGAAGGGGGGAAACGGACCCTACGAGCAGTACTTA. Encoded protein: CASSPKGGNGPYEQYL.